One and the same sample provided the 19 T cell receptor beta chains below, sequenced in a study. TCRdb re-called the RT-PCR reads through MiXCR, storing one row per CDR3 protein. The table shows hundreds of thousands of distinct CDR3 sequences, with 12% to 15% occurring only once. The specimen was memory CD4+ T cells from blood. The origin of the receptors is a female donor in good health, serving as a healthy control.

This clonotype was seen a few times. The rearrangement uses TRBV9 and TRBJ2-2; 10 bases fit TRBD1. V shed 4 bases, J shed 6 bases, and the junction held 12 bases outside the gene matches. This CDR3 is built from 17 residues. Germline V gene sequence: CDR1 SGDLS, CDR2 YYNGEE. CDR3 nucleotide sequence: TGTGCCAGCAGCCGGGGGGTAGACAGGGGGCTTGCCGGGGAGCTGTTTTTT. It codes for CASSRGVDRGLAGELFF. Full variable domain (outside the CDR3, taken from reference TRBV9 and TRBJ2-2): DSGVTQTPKHLITATGQRVTLRCSPRSGDLSVYWYQQSLDQGLQFLIQYYNGEERAKGNILERFSAQQFPDLHSELNLSSLELGDSALYFCASSRGVDRGLAGELFFGEGSRLTVL.

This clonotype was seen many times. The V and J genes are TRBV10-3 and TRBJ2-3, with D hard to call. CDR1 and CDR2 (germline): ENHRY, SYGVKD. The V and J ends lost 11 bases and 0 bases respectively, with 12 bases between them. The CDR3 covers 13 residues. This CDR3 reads CALAVGSTDTQYF. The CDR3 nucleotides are TGTGCCCTCGCGGTGGGTAGCACAGATACGCAGTATTTT.

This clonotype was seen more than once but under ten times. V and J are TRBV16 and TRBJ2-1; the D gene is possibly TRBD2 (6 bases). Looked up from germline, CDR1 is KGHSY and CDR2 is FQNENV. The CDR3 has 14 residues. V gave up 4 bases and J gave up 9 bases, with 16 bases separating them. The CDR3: CASSPRAVRGEQFF. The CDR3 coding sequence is TGTGCCAGCAGCCCCCGGGCGGTGCGGGGTGAGCAGTTCTTC.

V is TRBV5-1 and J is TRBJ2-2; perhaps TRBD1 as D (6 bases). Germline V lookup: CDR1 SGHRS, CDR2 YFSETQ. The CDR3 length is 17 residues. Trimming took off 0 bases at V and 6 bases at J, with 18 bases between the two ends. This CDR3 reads CASSLAGTSSSPGELFF. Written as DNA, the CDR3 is TGCGCCAGCAGCTTGGCAGGGACATCCTCTTCTCCCGGGGAGCTGTTTTTT.

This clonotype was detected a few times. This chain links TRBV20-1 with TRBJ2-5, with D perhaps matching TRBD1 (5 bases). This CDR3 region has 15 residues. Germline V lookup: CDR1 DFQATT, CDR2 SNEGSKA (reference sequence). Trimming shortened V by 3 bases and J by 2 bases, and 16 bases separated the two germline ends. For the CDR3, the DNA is TGCAGTGCTAGGCCCCTGACAGCAGATCAAGAGACCCAGTACTTC. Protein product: CSARPLTADQETQYF.

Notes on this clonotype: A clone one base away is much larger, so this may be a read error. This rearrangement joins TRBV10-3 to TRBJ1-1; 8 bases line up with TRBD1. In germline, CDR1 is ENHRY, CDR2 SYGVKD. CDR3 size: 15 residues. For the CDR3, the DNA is TGTGCCATCAGCTACTCGGACAGGGTGAATACTGAAGCTTTCTTT. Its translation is CAISYSDRVNTEAFF.

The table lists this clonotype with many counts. This chain's CDR3 is CASSFEGRRETQYF. CDR3 bases: TGCGCCAGCAGCTTCGAAGGGAGGAGAGAGACCCAGTACTTC. This chain links TRBV5-1 with TRBJ2-5; D perhaps matches TRBD2 (6 bases). Trimming took 2 bases from V and 4 from J, leaving 12 bases between them. CDR3 size: 14 residues. Germline loops: CDR1 SGHRS, CDR2 YFSETQ.

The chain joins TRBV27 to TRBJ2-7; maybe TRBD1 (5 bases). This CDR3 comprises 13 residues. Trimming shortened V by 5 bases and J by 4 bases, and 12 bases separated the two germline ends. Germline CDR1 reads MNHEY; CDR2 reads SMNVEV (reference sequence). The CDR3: CASSPQTEYEQYF. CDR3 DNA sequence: TGTGCCAGCAGTCCCCAGACAGAATACGAGCAGTACTTC.

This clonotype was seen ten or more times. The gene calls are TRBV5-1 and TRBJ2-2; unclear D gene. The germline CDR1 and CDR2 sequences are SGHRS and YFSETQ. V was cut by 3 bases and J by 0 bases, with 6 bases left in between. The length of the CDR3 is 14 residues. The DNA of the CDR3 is TGCGCCAGCAGCTACGGTGCGAACACCGGGGAGCTGTTTTTT. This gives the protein CASSYGANTGELFF.

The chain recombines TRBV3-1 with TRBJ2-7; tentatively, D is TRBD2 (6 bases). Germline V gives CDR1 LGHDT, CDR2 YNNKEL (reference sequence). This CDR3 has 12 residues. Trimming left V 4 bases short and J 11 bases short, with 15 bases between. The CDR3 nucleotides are TGTGCCAGCAGCCCCCCGGAGGGGCCGGAGTACTTC. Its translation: CASSPPEGPEYF.

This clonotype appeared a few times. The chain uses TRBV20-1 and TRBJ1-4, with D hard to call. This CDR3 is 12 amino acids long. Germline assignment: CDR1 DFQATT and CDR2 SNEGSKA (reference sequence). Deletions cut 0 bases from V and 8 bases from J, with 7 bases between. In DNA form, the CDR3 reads TGCAGTGCTAGAGAAACGGAAGAAAAACTGTTTTTT. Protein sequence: CSARETEEKLFF.

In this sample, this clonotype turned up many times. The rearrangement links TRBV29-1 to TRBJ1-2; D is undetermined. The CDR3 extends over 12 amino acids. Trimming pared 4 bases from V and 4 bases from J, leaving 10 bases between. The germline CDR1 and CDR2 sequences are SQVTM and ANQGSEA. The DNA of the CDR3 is TGCAGCGTTGGCACGTCCGCCTATGGCTACACCTTC. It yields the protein CSVGTSAYGYTF.

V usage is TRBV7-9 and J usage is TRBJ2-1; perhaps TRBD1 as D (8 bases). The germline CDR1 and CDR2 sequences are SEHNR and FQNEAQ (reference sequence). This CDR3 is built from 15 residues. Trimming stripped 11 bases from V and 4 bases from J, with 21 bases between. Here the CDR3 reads CAAQGASGKYNEQFF. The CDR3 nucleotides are TGTGCCGCCCAGGGGGCTAGCGGAAAATACAATGAGCAGTTCTTC. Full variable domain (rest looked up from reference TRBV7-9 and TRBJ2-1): DTGVSQNPRHKITKRGQNVTFRCDPISEHNRLYWYRQTLGQGPEFLTYFQNEAQLEKSRLLSDRFSAERPKGSFSTLEIQRTEQGDSAMYLCAAQGASGKYNEQFFGPGTRLTVL.

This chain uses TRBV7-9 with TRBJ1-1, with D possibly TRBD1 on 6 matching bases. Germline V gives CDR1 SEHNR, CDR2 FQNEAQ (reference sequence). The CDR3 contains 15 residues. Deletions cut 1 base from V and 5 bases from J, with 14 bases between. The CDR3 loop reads CASSLEGDGWTEAFF. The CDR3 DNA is TGTGCCAGCAGCTTAGAGGGGGATGGGTGGACTGAAGCTTTCTTT.

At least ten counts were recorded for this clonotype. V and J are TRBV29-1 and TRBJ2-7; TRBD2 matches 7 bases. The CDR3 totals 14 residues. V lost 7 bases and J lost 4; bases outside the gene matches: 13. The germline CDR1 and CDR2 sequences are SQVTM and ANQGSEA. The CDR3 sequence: CSAGGLAEPYEQYF. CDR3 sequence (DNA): TGCAGCGCGGGGGGTCTAGCGGAACCATACGAGCAGTACTTC.

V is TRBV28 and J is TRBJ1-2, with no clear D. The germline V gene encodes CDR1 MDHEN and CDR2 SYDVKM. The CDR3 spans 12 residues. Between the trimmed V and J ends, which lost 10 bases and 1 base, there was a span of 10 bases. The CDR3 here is CATAGNNYGYTF. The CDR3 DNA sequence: TGTGCCACCGCTGGAAATAACTATGGCTACACCTTC.

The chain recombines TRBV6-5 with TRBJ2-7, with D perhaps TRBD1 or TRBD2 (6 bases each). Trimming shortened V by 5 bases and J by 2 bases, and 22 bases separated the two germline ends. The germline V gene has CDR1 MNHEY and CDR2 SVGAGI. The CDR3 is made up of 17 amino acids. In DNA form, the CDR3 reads TGTGCCAGCAGTAACGACAGGCGGGATCTGACCACCTACGAGCAGTACTTC. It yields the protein CASSNDRRDLTTYEQYF.

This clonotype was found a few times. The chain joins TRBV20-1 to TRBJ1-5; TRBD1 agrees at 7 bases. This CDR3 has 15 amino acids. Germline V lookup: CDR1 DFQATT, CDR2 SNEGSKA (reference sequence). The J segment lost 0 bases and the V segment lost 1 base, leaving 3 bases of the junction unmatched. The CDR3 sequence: CSARGTGNSNQPQHF. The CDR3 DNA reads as TGCAGTGCTAGAGGGACAGGAAATAGCAATCAGCCCCAGCATTTT.

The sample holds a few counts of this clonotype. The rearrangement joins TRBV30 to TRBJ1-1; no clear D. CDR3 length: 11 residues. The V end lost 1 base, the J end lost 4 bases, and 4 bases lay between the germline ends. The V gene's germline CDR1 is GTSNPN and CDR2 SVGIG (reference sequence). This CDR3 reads CAWSARTEAFF. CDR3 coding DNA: TGTGCCTGGAGTGCCCGCACTGAAGCTTTCTTT.